The 16 T cell receptor beta chains reported below all come from one sample, sequenced in a study of OX40 agonist ivuxolimab in advanced cancers. TCRdb's copy holds only in-frame clones and misses some; the assay was immunoSEQ multiplex PCR. The table records more than 50,000 clones, 85% to 90% of them present only once. The sample in question was CD4+ or CD8+ T cells sorted from blood, obtained in a trial of the OX40 agonist ivuxolimab. Receptors were obtained from an adult with an advanced solid tumor such as melanoma, head and neck, liver or kidney cancer.

The genes are TRBV13 and TRBJ1-2, with 11 bases aligning to TRBD1. Per germline, CDR1 PRHDT and CDR2 FYEKMQ (reference sequence). Trimming at V came to 5 bases and at J to 7 bases, leaving 6 bases not matched to a gene. The CDR3 runs 14 residues. CDR3 nucleotide sequence: TGTGCCAGCAGCAAGGACAGGGGGCAGGTTGGCTACACCTTC. This encodes CASSKDRGQVGYTF.

The CDR3 sequence: CASSKAGGLSNEQYF. The CDR3 DNA is TGTGCCAGCAGCAAGGCGGGGGGCCTCTCGAACGAGCAGTACTTC. The V and J genes are TRBV28 and TRBJ2-7; 8 bases line up with TRBD2. Germline V gene sequence: CDR1 MDHEN, CDR2 SYDVKM. Trimming removed 6 bases from V and 5 bases from J; junction bases left unmatched: 12. The CDR3 is 15 residues long.

The chain is built from TRBV28 and TRBJ1-1; 7 nucleotides line up with TRBD1. CDR1 is MDHEN and CDR2 is SYDVKM in the germline V gene. Trimming cost V 7 bases and J 3 bases; bases outside gene matches: 20. The CDR3 sequence is 18 residues long. The CDR3: CASITLGGGSVGDTEAFF. The DNA of the CDR3 is TGTGCCAGCATTACCTTAGGGGGCGGTTCCGTCGGGGACACTGAAGCTTTCTTT.

This sequence joins TRBV21-1 and TRBJ2-4; the table's D call TRBD2 went unverified against the DNA. TRBV21-1 is a recognized pseudogene. CDR3 length: 14 amino acids. Written as DNA, the CDR3 is TGTGCCAGCAGCAAAGGGCTTAGCGAAAACATTCAGTACTTC. Amino acids: CASSKGLSENIQYF.

V and J are TRBV19 and TRBJ2-3; D is undetermined. Germline V CDR1 and CDR2: LNHDA, SQIVND (reference sequence). CDR3 length: 14 residues. The ends were cut back, 3 bases at V and 7 bases at J, with 14 bases in the middle. The chain's CDR3 is CASSITSEGNTQYF. In nucleotides, the CDR3 is TGTGCCAGTAGTATCACGTCGGAAGGAAATACGCAGTATTTT.

This clone was detected a few times. J is TRBJ1-1 and V is TRBV30; D gene unclear. The CDR3 totals 12 residues. V lost 0 bases, J lost 5 bases, and 7 bases lay in between. Looked up from germline, CDR1 is GTSNPN and CDR2 is SVGIG (reference sequence). The CDR3 loop reads CAWSVRGTEAFF. In nucleotides, the CDR3 is TGTGCCTGGAGTGTAAGAGGGACTGAAGCTTTCTTT.

V gene TRBV7-9 combines with J gene TRBJ2-5; D is uncertain. CDR3 length equals 13 residues. V was shortened by 5 bases and J by 3 bases, with 10 bases between the two germline ends. Germline V gene sequence: CDR1 SEHNR, CDR2 FQNEAQ (reference sequence). CDR3 nucleotides: TGTGCCAGCAGCCCCCGTGCCGAAGAGACCCAGTACTTC. Its protein is CASSPRAEETQYF.

In this sample, this clone turned up once. The CDR3 loop reads CASSFQGAGANVLTF. The DNA for the CDR3 is TGTGCCAGCAGTTTCCAGGGGGCTGGGGCCAACGTCCTGACTTTC. V usage is TRBV28 and J usage is TRBJ2-6; 7 bases align to TRBD1. Looked up from germline, CDR1 is MDHEN and CDR2 is SYDVKM. After removal of 3 bases from V and 2 bases from J, the junction contained 1 base not matched to a gene. The CDR3 totals 15 residues.

The chain has TRBV5-6 and TRBJ2-5; D ambiguous. The CDR3 sequence is 13 residues long. The germline CDR1 and CDR2 sequences are SGHDT and YYEEEE. V was trimmed by 0 bases and J by 6 bases, leaving 9 bases between them. This CDR3 reads CASSLVPAKTQYF. CDR3 DNA sequence: TGTGCCAGCAGCTTGGTGCCCGCTAAGACCCAGTACTTC.

The chain recombines TRBV4-2 with TRBJ1-4; D is ambiguous. Germline assignment: CDR1 LGHNA and CDR2 YNFKEQ. Between the trimmed V and J ends, which lost 0 bases and 5 bases, there was a span of 7 bases. This CDR3 region has 14 residues. CDR3 coding DNA: TGTGCCAGCAGCCAAGATCCCAGAAATGAAAAACTGTTTTTT. Residues: CASSQDPRNEKLFF.

The chain links TRBV5-4 to TRBJ2-7; D uncertain. CDR1 and CDR2 from the germline V gene are SGHNT and YYREEE (reference sequence). CDR3 length: 13 amino acids. Deletions cut 3 bases from V and 2 bases from J, with 9 bases between. The CDR3 loop reads CASSSSITYEQYF. The CDR3 DNA follows: TGTGCCAGCAGCTCAAGTATAACCTACGAGCAGTACTTC.

The J gene is TRBJ1-6, the V gene TRBV27; possible D gene TRBD1, 6 bases. The CDR3 is 15 amino acids. Germline V lookup: CDR1 MNHEY, CDR2 SMNVEV (reference sequence). The germline V and J ends were trimmed by 3 bases and 10 bases, with 16 bases remaining between them. In nucleotides, the CDR3 is TGTGCCAGCAGTTTCGGGCAGGGGAGAGACTCACCCCTCCACTTT. This translates into CASSFGQGRDSPLHF.

The chain combines TRBV28 with TRBJ1-4; 8 bases fit TRBD1. This CDR3 has 15 residues. Germline V CDR1 and CDR2: MDHEN, SYDVKM. The J segment lost 5 bases and the V segment lost 2 bases, leaving 4 bases of the junction unmatched. CDR3 sequence (DNA): TGTGCCAGCAGTTTACTAACAGGGGGAAATGAAAAACTGTTTTTT. Translating it yields CASSLLTGGNEKLFF.

The V and J genes are TRBV6-4 and TRBJ2-2; possibly TRBD1 for D (6 bases). V gave up 3 bases and J gave up 9 bases, with 23 bases separating them. Germline V CDR1 and CDR2: MRHNA, SNTAGT. This CDR3 region has 17 residues. The CDR3 is CASSDSGRRGGSRELFF. The CDR3 DNA reads TGTGCCAGCAGTGATTCGGGACGTAGAGGGGGATCCCGGGAGCTGTTTTTT.

V is TRBV7-4 and J is TRBJ1-5; D gene uncertain. The V end lost 3 bases, the J end lost 0 bases, and 21 bases lay between the germline ends. The CDR3 spans 19 residues. The germline CDR1 and CDR2 sequences are SGHVT and SQSDAQ. CDR3 nucleotides: TGTGCCAGCAGCTTTAGAGTCTGCCGGGATTTTAATAGCAATCAGCCCCAGCATTTT. This codes for CASSFRVCRDFNSNQPQHF.

This rearrangement joins TRBV28 to TRBJ1-2; 8 positions agree with TRBD1. The CDR3 is made up of 14 amino acids. V gave up 6 bases and J gave up 9 bases; unmatched junction bases: 12. Germline V gene data show CDR1 as MDHEN and CDR2 as SYDVKM. The CDR3 nucleotides read TGTGCCAGCAGACTTCCGGGGACAGGAATAAGCTACACCTTC. This encodes CASRLPGTGISYTF.